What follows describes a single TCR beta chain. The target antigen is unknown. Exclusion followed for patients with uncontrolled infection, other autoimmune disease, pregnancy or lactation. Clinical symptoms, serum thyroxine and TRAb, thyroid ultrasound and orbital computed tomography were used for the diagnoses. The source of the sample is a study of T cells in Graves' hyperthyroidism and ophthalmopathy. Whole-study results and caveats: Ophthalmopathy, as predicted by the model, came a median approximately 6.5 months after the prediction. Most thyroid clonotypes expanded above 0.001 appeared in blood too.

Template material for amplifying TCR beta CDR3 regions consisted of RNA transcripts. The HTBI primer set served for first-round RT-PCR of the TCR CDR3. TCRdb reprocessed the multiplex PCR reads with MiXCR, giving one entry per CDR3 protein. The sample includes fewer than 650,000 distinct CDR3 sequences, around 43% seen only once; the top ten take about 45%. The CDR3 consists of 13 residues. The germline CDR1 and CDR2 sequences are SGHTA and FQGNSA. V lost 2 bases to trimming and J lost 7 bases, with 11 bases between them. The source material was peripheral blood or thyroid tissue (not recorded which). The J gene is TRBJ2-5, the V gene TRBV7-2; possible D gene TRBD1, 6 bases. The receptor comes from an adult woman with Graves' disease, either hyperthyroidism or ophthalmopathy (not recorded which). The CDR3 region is CASSLNVGGTQYF. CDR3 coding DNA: TGTGCCAGCAGCTTAAACGTAGGGGGGACCCAGTACTTC.